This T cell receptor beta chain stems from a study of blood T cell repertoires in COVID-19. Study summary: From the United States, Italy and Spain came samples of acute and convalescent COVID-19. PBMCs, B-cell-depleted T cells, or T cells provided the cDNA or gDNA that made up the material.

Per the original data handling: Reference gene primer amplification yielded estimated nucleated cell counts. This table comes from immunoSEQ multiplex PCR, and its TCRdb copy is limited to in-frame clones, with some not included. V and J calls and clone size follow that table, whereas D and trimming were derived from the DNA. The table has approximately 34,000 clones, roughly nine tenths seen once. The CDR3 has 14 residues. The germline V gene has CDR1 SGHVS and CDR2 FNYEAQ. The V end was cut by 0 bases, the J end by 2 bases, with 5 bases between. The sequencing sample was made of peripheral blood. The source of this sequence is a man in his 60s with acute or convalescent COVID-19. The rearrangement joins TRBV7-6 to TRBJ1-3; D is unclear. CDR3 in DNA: TGTGCCAGCAGCTTAGCGGCGGCTGGAAACACCATATATTTT. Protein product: CASSLAAAGNTIYF. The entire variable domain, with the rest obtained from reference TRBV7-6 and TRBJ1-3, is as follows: GAGVSQSPRYKVTKRGQDVALRCDPISGHVSLYWYRQALGQGPEFLTYFNYEAQQDKSGLPNDRFSAERPEGSISTLTIQRTEQRDSAMYRCASSLAAAGNTIYFGEGSWLTVV.